This TCR beta chain was profiled in a study of OX40 agonist ivuxolimab in advanced cancers. Study-wide context: Each patient was given ivuxolimab into a vein every 2 weeks, at 0.01 to 10 mg/kg.

V shed 5 bases and J shed 4 bases, with 12 bases lying between them. This CDR3 has 14 amino acids. Germline assignment: CDR1 MNHEY and CDR2 SMNVEV (reference sequence). Clones were sequenced by immunoSEQ multiplex PCR, and TCRdb holds only the in-frame ones, with some missing. Seen here are about 83,000 clones, under 95% observed once, and the top ten hold roughly 8.9%. The chain joins TRBV27 to TRBJ1-5, with no clear D. The sample consisted of CD4+ or CD8+ T cells sorted from blood, taken in a trial of the OX40 agonist ivuxolimab. This TCR was sampled from an adult with an advanced solid tumor such as melanoma, head and neck, liver or kidney cancer. CDR3 DNA: TGTGCCAGCAGTCGCCGCTCCGGGAATCAGCCCCAGCATTTT. This translates into CASSRRSGNQPQHF.